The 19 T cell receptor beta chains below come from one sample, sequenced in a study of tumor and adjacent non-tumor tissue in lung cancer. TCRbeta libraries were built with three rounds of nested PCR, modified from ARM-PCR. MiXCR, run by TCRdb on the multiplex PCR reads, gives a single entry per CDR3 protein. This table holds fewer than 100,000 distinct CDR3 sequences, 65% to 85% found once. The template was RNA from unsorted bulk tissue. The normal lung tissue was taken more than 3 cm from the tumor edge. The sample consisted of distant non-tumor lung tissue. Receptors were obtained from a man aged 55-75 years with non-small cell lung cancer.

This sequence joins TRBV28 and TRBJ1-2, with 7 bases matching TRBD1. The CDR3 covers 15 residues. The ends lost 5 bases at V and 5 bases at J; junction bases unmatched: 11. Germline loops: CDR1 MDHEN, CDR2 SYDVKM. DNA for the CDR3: TGTGCCAGCAGTCCCGGAGGGGGCGCATGGTATGGCTACACCTTC. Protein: CASSPGGGAWYGYTF.

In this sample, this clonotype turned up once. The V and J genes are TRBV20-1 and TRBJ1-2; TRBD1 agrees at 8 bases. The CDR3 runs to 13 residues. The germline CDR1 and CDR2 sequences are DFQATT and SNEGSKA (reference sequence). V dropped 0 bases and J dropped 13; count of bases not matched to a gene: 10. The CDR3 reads CSARDQGAGGCTF. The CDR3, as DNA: TGCAGTGCTAGAGATCAGGGGGCAGGGGGTTGCACCTTC.

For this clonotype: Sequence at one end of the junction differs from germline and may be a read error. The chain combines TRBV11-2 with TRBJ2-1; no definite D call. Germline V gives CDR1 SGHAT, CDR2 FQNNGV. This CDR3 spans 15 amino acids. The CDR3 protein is CASNLEPASYNEQFF. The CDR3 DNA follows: TGTGCCAGCAACTTAGAGCCCGCCTCCTACAATGAGCAGTTCTTC.

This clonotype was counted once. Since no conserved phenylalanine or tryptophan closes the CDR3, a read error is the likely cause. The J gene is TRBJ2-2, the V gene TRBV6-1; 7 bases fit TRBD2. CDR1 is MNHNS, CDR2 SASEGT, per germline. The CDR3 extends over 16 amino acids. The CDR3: CASSAGTSANTAELFY. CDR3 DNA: TGTGCCAGCAGCGCCGGAACTAGCGCTAACACCGCGGAGCTGTTTTAT.

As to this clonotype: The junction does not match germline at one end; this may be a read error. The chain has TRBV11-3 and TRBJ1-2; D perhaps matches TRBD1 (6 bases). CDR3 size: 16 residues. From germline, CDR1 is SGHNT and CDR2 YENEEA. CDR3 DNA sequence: TGTGCGAGCAGCAGCCTGACCTCGGGGGCCAACTATGGCTACACCTTC. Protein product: CASSSLTSGANYGYTF.

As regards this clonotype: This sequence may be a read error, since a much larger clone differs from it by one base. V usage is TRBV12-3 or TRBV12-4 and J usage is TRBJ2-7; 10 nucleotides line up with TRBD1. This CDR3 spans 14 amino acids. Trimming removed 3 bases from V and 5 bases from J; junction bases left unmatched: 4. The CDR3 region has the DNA TGTGCCAGCAGTTTGGCGGGACAGGGGAACGAGCAGTACTTC. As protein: CASSLAGQGNEQYF.

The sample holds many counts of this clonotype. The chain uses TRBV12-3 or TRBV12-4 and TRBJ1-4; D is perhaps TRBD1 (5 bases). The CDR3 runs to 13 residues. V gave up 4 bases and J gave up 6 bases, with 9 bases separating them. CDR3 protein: CASSSGEHEKLFF. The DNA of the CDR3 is TGTGCCAGCAGTTCGGGGGAACATGAAAAACTGTTTTTT.

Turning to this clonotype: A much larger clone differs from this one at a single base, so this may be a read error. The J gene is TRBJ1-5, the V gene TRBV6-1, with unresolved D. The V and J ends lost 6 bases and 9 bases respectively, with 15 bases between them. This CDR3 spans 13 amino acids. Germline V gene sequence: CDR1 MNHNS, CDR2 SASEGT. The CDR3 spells CASSLQVRPPQHF. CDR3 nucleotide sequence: TGTGCCAGCAGCCTTCAGGTTAGGCCGCCCCAGCATTTT.

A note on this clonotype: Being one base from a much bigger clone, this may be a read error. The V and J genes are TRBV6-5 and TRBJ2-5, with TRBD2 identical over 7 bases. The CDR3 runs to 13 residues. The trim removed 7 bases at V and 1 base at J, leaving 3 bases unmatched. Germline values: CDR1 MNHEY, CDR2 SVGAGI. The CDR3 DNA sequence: TGTGCCAGCATGTCGGGGGGCCAAGAGACCCAGTACTTC. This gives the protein CASMSGGQETQYF.

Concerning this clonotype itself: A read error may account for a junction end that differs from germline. The DNA for the CDR3 is TGTGCCAGCAACCCACGCACGTCGAGGGTCACAGATGCGCAGTATTTT. This codes for CASNPRTSRVTDAQYF. The chain carries TRBV11-3 and TRBJ2-3; D is possibly TRBD2 (5 bases). This CDR3 is 16 amino acids long. In germline, CDR1 is SGHNT, CDR2 YENEEA.

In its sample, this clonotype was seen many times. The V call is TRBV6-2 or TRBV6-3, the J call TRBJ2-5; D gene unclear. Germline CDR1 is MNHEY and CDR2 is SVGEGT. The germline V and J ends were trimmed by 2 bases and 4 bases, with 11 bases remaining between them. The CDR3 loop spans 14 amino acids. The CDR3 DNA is TGTGCCAGCAGTTACGCCGGAGACCCAGAGACCCAGTACTTC. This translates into CASSYAGDPETQYF.

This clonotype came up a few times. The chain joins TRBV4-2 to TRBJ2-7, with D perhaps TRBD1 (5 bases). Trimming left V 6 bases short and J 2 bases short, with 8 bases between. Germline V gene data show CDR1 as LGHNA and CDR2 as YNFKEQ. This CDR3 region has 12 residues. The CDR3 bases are TGTGCCAGCAGGGACAAGACCTACGAGCAGTACTTC. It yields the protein CASRDKTYEQYF.

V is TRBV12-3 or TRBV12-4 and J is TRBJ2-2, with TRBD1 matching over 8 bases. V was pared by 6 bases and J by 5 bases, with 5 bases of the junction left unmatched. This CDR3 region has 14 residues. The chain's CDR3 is CASRQGTGTGELFF. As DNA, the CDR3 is TGTGCCAGCAGACAGGGGACAGGAACCGGGGAGCTGTTTTTT.

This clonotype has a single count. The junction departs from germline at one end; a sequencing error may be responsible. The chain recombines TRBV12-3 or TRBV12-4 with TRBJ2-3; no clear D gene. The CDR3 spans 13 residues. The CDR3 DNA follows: TGTGCCAACAGTTTAACCTACACAGATACGCAGTATTTT. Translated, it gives CANSLTYTDTQYF.

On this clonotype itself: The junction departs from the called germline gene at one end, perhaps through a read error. As DNA, the CDR3 is TGTGTCAGCAGCCCAGGGGGCCGAACCTACGAGCAGTACTTC. This codes for CVSSPGGRTYEQYF. The chain employs TRBV5-4 and TRBJ2-7; 8 bases map to TRBD1. The germline CDR1 and CDR2 sequences are SGHNT and YYREEE (reference sequence). The CDR3 runs to 14 residues.

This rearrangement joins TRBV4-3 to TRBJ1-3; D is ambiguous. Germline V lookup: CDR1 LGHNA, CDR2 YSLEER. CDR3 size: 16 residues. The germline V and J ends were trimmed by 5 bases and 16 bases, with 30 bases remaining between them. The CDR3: CASSDRTRGSGNTMYF. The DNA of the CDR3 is TGCGCCAGCAGCGACCGGACGCGTGGCTCTGGAAACACAATGTATTTT.

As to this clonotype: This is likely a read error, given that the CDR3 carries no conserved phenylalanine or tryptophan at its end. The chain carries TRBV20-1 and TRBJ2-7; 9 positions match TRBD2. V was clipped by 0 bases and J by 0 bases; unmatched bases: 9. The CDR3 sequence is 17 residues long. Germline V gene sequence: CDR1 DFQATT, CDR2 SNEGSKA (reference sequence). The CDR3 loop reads CSARDLAGGGSSYEQYL. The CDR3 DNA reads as TGCAGTGCTAGAGATTTGGCGGGAGGGGGGAGCTCCTACGAGCAGTACTTA.

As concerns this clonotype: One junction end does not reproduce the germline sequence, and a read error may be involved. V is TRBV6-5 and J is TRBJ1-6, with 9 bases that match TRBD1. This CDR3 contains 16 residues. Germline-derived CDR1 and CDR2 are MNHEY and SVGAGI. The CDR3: CASNYSGTGCNSPLHF. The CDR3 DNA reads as TGTGCCAGCAATTACTCCGGGACAGGGTGTAATTCACCCCTCCACTTT.

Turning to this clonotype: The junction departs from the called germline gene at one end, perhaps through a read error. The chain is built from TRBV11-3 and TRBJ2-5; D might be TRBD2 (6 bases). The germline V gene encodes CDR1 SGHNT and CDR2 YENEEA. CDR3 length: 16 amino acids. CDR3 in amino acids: CTSSPAGGASRETQYF. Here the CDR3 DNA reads TGTACCAGCAGCCCGGCGGGCGGGGCGTCGCGTGAGACCCAATACTTC. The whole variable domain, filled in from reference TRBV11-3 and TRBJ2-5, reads EAGVVQSPRYKIIEKKQPVAFWCNPISGHNTLYWYLQNLGQGPELLIRYENEEAVDDSQLPKDRFSAERLKGVDSTLKIQPAELGDSAVYLCTSSPAGGASRETQYFGPGTRLLVL.